Following are 2 T cell receptor beta chains from one sample sequenced in a study of technical replicates of blood from a handful of donors. Sequencing was performed with immunoSEQ multiplex PCR; in TCRdb, only in-frame clones are kept and a portion is missing. The repertoire has about 15,000 clones, approximately 88% of them found once; the top ten carry roughly 11%. The source material was PBMCs. These receptors came from a human donor in good health.

The chain carries TRBV7-9 and TRBJ2-5; tentatively, D is TRBD2 (5 bases). Trimming removed 1 base at V and 4 bases at J, with 7 bases between. In germline, CDR1 is SEHNR, CDR2 FQNEAQ (reference sequence). This CDR3 is 13 amino acids long. CDR3 loop: CASSLEAAETQYF. The CDR3 DNA follows: TGTGCCAGCAGCTTAGAAGCGGCAGAGACCCAGTACTTC. Looking up the rest from reference TRBV7-9 and TRBJ2-5 gives the full variable domain: DTGVSQNPRHKITKRGQNVTFRCDPISEHNRLYWYRQTLGQGPEFLTYFQNEAQLEKSRLLSDRFSAERPKGSFSTLEIQRTEQGDSAMYLCASSLEAAETQYFGPGTRLLVL.

The chain has TRBV5-1 and TRBJ2-1; 7 bases match TRBD1. The CDR3 contains 15 residues. The germline gives CDR1 SGHRS, CDR2 YFSETQ. The ends lost 3 bases at V and 4 bases at J; junction bases unmatched: 7. CDR3 nucleotides: TGCGCCAGCAGCTCGACAGGGAACCCTTACAATGAGCAGTTCTTC. It translates to CASSSTGNPYNEQFF. The whole variable domain, filled in from reference TRBV5-1 and TRBJ2-1, reads KAGVTQTPRYLIKTRGQQVTLSCSPISGHRSVSWYQQTPGQGLQFLFEYFSETQRNKGNFPGRFSGRQFSNSRSEMNVSTLELGDSALYLCASSSTGNPYNEQFFGPGTRLTVL.